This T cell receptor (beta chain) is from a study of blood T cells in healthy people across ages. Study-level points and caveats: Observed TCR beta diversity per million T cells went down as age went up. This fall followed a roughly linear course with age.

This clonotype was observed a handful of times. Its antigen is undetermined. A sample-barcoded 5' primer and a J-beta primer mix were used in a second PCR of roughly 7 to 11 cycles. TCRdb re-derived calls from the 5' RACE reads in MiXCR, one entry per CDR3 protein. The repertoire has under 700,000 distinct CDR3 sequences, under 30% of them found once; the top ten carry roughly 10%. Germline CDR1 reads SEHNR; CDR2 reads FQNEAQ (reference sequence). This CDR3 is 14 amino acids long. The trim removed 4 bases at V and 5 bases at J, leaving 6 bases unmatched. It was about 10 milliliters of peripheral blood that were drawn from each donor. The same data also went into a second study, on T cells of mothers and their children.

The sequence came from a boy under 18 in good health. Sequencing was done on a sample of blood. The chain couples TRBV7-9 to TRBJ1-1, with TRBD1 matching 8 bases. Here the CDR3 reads CASSSGTGETEAFF. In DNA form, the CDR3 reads TGTGCCAGCAGCTCCGGGACAGGAGAAACTGAAGCTTTCTTT.